This entry lists 14 T cell receptor beta chains sequenced from one sample in a study of cytomegalovirus exposure and HLA in healthy donors. Primers for the PCR totalled 60 Vbeta and 13 Jbeta. TCRdb's table, derived via immunoSEQ multiplex PCR, lists solely in-frame clones and lacks some. The listing records about 90,000 clones. The source material was PBMCs. Source of these receptors: a woman in her thirties in good health and CMV-seronegative.

The V call is TRBV6-1, the J call TRBJ2-7; D might be TRBD2 (5 bases). This CDR3 region has 14 residues. V was shortened by 0 bases and J by 0 bases, with 6 bases between the two germline ends. Looked up from germline, CDR1 is MNHNS and CDR2 is SASEGT. The CDR3 coding sequence is TGTGCCAGCAGTGAAGCTCGGGGCTCCTACGAGCAGTACTTC. This gives the protein CASSEARGSYEQYF.

This chain connects TRBV5-1 to TRBJ2-7; 7 bases fit TRBD1. The CDR3 runs 14 residues. Germline V gene sequence: CDR1 SGHRS, CDR2 YFSETQ. Trimming at V came to 0 bases and at J to 2 bases, leaving 2 bases not matched to a gene. CDR3 DNA: TGCGCCAGCAGCTTGGCTACAGGGGCCTACGAGCAGTACTTC. Translation gives CASSLATGAYEQYF.

This chain connects TRBV5-6 to TRBJ2-7; D is ambiguous. This CDR3 comprises 11 residues. In germline, CDR1 is SGHDT, CDR2 YYEEEE. V was cut by 2 bases and J by 5 bases, with 5 bases left in between. The CDR3 loop reads CASSFVHEQYF. For the CDR3, the DNA is TGTGCCAGCAGCTTCGTCCACGAGCAGTACTTC.

The chain carries TRBV27 and TRBJ2-2, with 9 bases that match TRBD2. Germline V lookup: CDR1 MNHEY, CDR2 SMNVEV (reference sequence). This CDR3 spans 15 amino acids. Germline trimming cut 0 bases from V and 5 bases from J; bases unmatched to any gene: 1. The CDR3 bases are TGTGCCAGCAGTTTATCTAGCGGGAGTACCGGGGAGCTGTTTTTT. Translation gives CASSLSSGSTGELFF.

Comments on this clone: Other DNA sequences in the sample encode the same CDR3. The CDR3 DNA reads TGTGCCAGCAGTGAAACGGGAGAAGTCACAGATACGCAGTATTTT. Its translation: CASSETGEVTDTQYF. The genes are TRBV6-4 and TRBJ2-3, with D possibly matching TRBD2 (6 bases). The CDR3 has 15 amino acids. Per the germline V gene, CDR1 is MRHNA and CDR2 is SNTAGT. The V end was cut by 3 bases, the J end by 2 bases, with 12 bases between.

V gene TRBV6-1 combines with J gene TRBJ2-7; 10 positions agree with TRBD1. CDR1 and CDR2 from the germline V gene are MNHNS and SASEGT. The CDR3 length is 14 residues. V was clipped by 6 bases and J by 4 bases; unmatched bases: 6. DNA for the CDR3: TGTGCCAGCAGAGACAGGGGGCCGGGGTACGAGCAGTACTTC. This codes for CASRDRGPGYEQYF.

The chain has TRBV5-5 and TRBJ2-4; 9 bases match TRBD1. J gave up 7 bases and V 4 bases, and 3 bases lay outside the gene matches. The CDR3 covers 13 residues. Germline V CDR1 and CDR2: SGHKS, YYEKEE (reference sequence). CDR3 amino acids: CASSVGTGNIQYF. CDR3 in DNA: TGTGCCAGCAGCGTGGGGACAGGGAACATTCAGTACTTC.

The chain joins TRBV27 to TRBJ2-7; 10 bases are a match to TRBD2. Germline CDR1 and CDR2: MNHEY and SMNVEV (reference sequence). After removal of 6 bases from V and 1 base from J, the junction contained 6 bases not matched to a gene. This CDR3 region has 15 residues. CDR3 sequence reads: CASRRGLAVSYEQYF. Here the CDR3 DNA reads TGTGCCAGCAGACGCGGACTAGCGGTATCCTACGAGCAGTACTTC.

In DNA form, the CDR3 reads TGTGCCAGCACTCCCCCGGGGGATGGCTACACCTTC. Amino acid sequence: CASTPPGDGYTF. V usage is TRBV27 and J usage is TRBJ1-2; possible D gene TRBD1, 5 bases. Trimming shortened V by 7 bases and J by 6 bases, and 12 bases separated the two germline ends. The CDR3 consists of 12 residues. Germline loops: CDR1 MNHEY, CDR2 SMNVEV (reference sequence).

The chain uses TRBV10-1 and TRBJ2-1, with TRBD1 identical over 9 bases. The germline CDR1 and CDR2 sequences are WNHNN and SYGVQD (reference sequence). With V trimmed by 2 bases and J by 9 bases, 20 bases remained unmatched. There are 19 residues in the CDR3. The CDR3: CASSEGLTGTGHISGEQFF. CDR3 sequence (DNA): TGCGCCAGCAGTGAGGGCTTAACCGGGACAGGGCACATTTCGGGTGAGCAGTTCTTC.

V usage is TRBV10-3 and J usage is TRBJ2-3, with 10 bases aligning to TRBD1. The CDR3 has 15 residues. In germline, CDR1 is ENHRY, CDR2 SYGVKD. The junction had 3 bases not matched to a gene; V was cut back by 2 bases and J by 4 bases. In nucleotides, the CDR3 is TGTGCCATCAGTGAGGCGGGGACAGGGGCAGATACGCAGTATTTT. Translated, it gives CAISEAGTGADTQYF.

This sequence joins TRBV28 and TRBJ2-3, with 12 nucleotides matching TRBD2. Germline values: CDR1 MDHEN, CDR2 SYDVKM. J lost 3 bases, V lost 3 bases, and 7 bases had no gene match. This CDR3 is 17 amino acids long. This chain's CDR3 is CASSFPTSGGRTDTQYF. CDR3 sequence (DNA): TGTGCCAGCAGTTTCCCCACTAGCGGGGGGAGGACAGATACGCAGTATTTT.

J is TRBJ1-3 and V is TRBV7-6; D unclear. The CDR3 contains 15 residues. Per the germline V gene, CDR1 is SGHVS and CDR2 is FNYEAQ. V lost 1 base and J lost 0, with 7 bases in between. CDR3 in amino acids: CASSLGPSSGNTIYF. The DNA for the CDR3 is TGTGCCAGCAGCTTAGGGCCCAGCTCTGGAAACACCATATATTTT.

The chain couples TRBV5-1 to TRBJ1-1; D is possibly TRBD1 (5 bases). CDR1 is SGHRS and CDR2 is YFSETQ in the germline V gene. CDR3 length: 13 residues. The V and J ends lost 2 bases and 2 bases respectively, with 7 bases between them. The CDR3 protein is CASSLQANTEAFF. In nucleotides, the CDR3 is TGCGCCAGCAGCTTACAGGCAAACACTGAAGCTTTCTTT.